This is a list of T cell receptor beta chains from one sample in a study of T cell changes during pregnancy in multiple sclerosis. Repertoires were generated with immunoSEQ multiplex PCR, while TCRdb's copy carries only in-frame clones and drops some. The table shows 44,000 or so clones, with roughly 88% occurring only once. The sample here was peripheral blood, taken in the first trimester of pregnancy. Receptor source: a female donor in good health, enrolled as a control in a pregnancy study. Both conserved end residues are part of each CDR3. D genes are given only for firm matches. Clone size is stated in some rows and not others, as once, few, many or a class when expanded.

D	V	size	J	CDR3	DNA
TRBD2	TRBV7-3	.	TRBJ2-1	CASSLTRTGGKNEQFF	TGTGCCAGCAGCTTAACGAGGACGGGAGGGAAGAATGAGCAGTTCTTC
TRBD2	TRBV5-6	.	TRBJ2-7	CASSFQAGAYEQYF	TGTGCCAGCAGCTTCCAAGCGGGGGCCTACGAGCAGTACTTC
TRBD1	TRBV2	.	TRBJ2-5	CASKGQGGQETQYF	TGTGCCAGCAAGGGACAGGGTGGGCAAGAGACCCAGTACTTC
TRBD2	TRBV27	.	TRBJ2-3	CASSLERDPTDTQYF	TGTGCCAGCAGTTTAGAGCGGGACCCCACAGATACGCAGTATTTT
.	TRBV9	.	TRBJ2-1	CASSPSENEQFF	TGTGCCAGCAGCCCCTCTGAGAATGAGCAGTTCTTC
TRBD1	TRBV2	once	TRBJ2-1	CASRNRGLWNEQFF	TGTGCCAGCAGAAACAGGGGGCTGTGGAATGAGCAGTTCTTC
TRBD1	TRBV11-3	.	TRBJ1-4	CASSLDEGTGSREKLFF	TGTGCCAGCAGCTTAGATGAGGGGACAGGCTCGAGGGAAAAACTGTTTTTT
TRBD2	TRBV4-1	.	TRBJ2-3	CASSQGLAGLTDTQYF	TGCGCCAGCAGCCAAGGACTAGCGGGCCTCACAGATACGCAGTATTTT
TRBD1	TRBV18	.	TRBJ1-1	CASSPNRQGREAFF	TGTGCCAGCTCACCGAATCGACAGGGGAGAGAAGCTTTCTTT
.	TRBV13	.	TRBJ2-1	CASSPGTRGNEQFF	TGTGCCAGCAGCCCCGGGACAAGGGGGAATGAGCAGTTCTTC
TRBD2	TRBV30	.	TRBJ2-2	CAWRGLAWNTGELFF	TGTGCCTGGAGGGGACTAGCCTGGAACACCGGGGAGCTGTTTTTT
.	TRBV13	.	TRBJ1-2	CASSANRGYTF	TGTGCCAGCAGCGCAAACCGGGGCTACACCTTC
TRBD2	TRBV9	once	TRBJ2-5	CASSATAAGGEETQYF	TGTGCCAGCAGCGCCACCGCCGCGGGAGGGGAAGAGACCCAGTACTTC
.	TRBV11-2	.	TRBJ2-7	CASSLGLLSYEQYF	TGTGCCAGCAGCTTAGGCCTTCTATCCTACGAGCAGTACTTC
TRBD2	TRBV5-1	.	TRBJ2-5	CASSRGLAGGYQETQYF	TGCGCCAGCAGCCGAGGACTAGCGGGGGGATACCAAGAGACCCAGTACTTC
TRBD2	TRBV10-2	.	TRBJ2-7	CASGNIAGFNIEQYF	TGCGCCAGCGGGAATATAGCGGGATTCAACATCGAGCAGTACTTC
.	TRBV27	.	TRBJ2-3	CATLSRRSTDTQYF	TGTGCCACGTTATCTAGGCGTTCCACAGATACGCAGTATTTT
TRBD2	TRBV7-9	.	TRBJ2-3	CASSPTRLAEDTQYF	TGTGCCAGCAGCCCAACCCGACTAGCTGAGGATACGCAGTATTTT
TRBD2	TRBV5-1	once	TRBJ2-3	CASSLVGGSADTQYF	TGCGCCAGCAGCTTGGTGGGGGGGTCGGCAGATACGCAGTATTTT
.	TRBV5-1	once	TRBJ2-7	CASSLVLEGEQYF	TGCGCCAGCAGCTTGGTCCTAGAAGGCGAGCAGTACTTC
.	TRBV27	.	TRBJ1-5	CASSLSWPGGSNQPQHF	TGTGCCAGCAGTTTATCGTGGCCAGGAGGGAGCAATCAGCCCCAGCATTTT
.	TRBV6-1	.	TRBJ2-3	CASTEGTDTQYF	TGTGCCAGCACGGAGGGCACAGATACGCAGTATTTT
TRBD1	TRBV5-8	.	TRBJ1-4	CASSPLGQGNEKLFF	TGTGCCAGCAGCCCCTTGGGACAGGGGAATGAAAAACTGTTTTTT
.	TRBV19	.	TRBJ1-5	CASSMSGVGGQPQHF	TGTGCCAGTAGTATGTCCGGGGTAGGCGGCCAGCCCCAGCATTTT
.	TRBV10-2	.	TRBJ2-5	CASSFQGSQETQYF	TGCGCCAGCAGTTTTCAGGGTTCCCAAGAGACCCAGTACTTC
TRBD2	TRBV18	.	TRBJ2-2	CASSPLHAAGRAGELFF	TGTGCCAGCTCACCACTCCACGCGGCAGGGAGGGCCGGGGAGCTGTTTTTT
.	TRBV30	.	TRBJ2-2	CAWRRAGSTGELFF	TGTGCCTGGAGGAGGGCGGGGTCTACCGGGGAGCTGTTTTTT
TRBD1	TRBV5-1	.	TRBJ2-6	CASSLASLTGTGGANVLTF	TGCGCCAGCAGCTTGGCCAGTTTGACAGGGACAGGTGGGGCCAACGTCCTGACTTTC
.	TRBV19	.	TRBJ1-1	CATDRGWTTEAFF	TGTGCCACGGACCGGGGGTGGACCACTGAAGCTTTCTTT
.	TRBV9	.	TRBJ2-1	CASSDRVGAYNEQFF	TGTGCCAGCAGCGACAGGGTTGGCGCCTACAATGAGCAGTTCTTC
.	TRBV6-5	.	TRBJ1-3	CASSYSGSSGNTIYF	TGTGCCAGCAGTTACTCAGGGAGCTCTGGAAACACCATATATTTT
.	TRBV28	.	TRBJ1-5	CASTTGLNQPQHF	TGTGCCAGCACGACAGGTCTGAATCAGCCCCAGCATTTT
.	TRBV19	.	TRBJ1-1	CASTFRVDTEAFF	TGTGCCAGTACCTTTCGGGTGGACACTGAAGCTTTCTTT
TRBD2	TRBV11-2	.	TRBJ2-2	CASSLRLADTGELFF	TGTGCCAGCAGCTTAAGACTAGCGGACACCGGGGAGCTGTTTTTT
TRBD1	TRBV4-2	few	TRBJ2-1	CASSPREGTGEANEQFF	TGTGCCAGCAGCCCCAGAGAGGGGACAGGTGAGGCCAATGAGCAGTTCTTC
.	TRBV28	.	TRBJ1-2	CASSLTQNYGYTF	TGTGCCAGCAGTTTAACCCAGAACTATGGCTACACCTTC
TRBD1	TRBV7-7	.	TRBJ2-7	CASSLGGDRGDEQYF	TGTGCTAGCAGCTTAGGGGGGGACAGGGGCGACGAGCAGTACTTC
.	TRBV10-3	.	TRBJ1-3	CATRENTIYF	TGTGCCACTAGAGAAAACACCATATATTTT
TRBD1	TRBV28	once	TRBJ1-2	CASSVRQGNPYTF	TGTGCCAGCAGTGTTAGACAGGGCAACCCTTACACCTTC
TRBD1	TRBV19	.	TRBJ1-1	CASSPLGQGSEAFF	TGTGCCAGTAGTCCCTTGGGACAGGGGTCTGAAGCTTTCTTT
TRBD1	TRBV19	.	TRBJ1-5	CASTRTGNQPQHF	TGTGCCAGTACAAGGACAGGGAATCAGCCCCAGCATTTT
TRBD1	TRBV7-2	.	TRBJ1-6	CASSPRTGGNSPLHF	TGTGCCAGCAGCCCCCGGACAGGGGGTAATTCACCCCTCCACTTT
TRBD1	TRBV18	.	TRBJ2-1	CASSPLSPTGTATYNEQFF	TGTGCCAGCTCACCACTGTCTCCTACCGGGACAGCCACCTACAATGAGCAGTTCTTC
TRBD2	TRBV10-1	.	TRBJ2-7	CASSGPPLAGARDEQYF	TGCGCCAGCAGTGGCCCCCCTTTAGCGGGAGCACGCGACGAGCAGTACTTC
.	TRBV5-1	.	TRBJ1-1	CASSFSPRTGNTEAFF	TGCGCCAGCAGCTTTTCACCCCGAACAGGTAACACTGAAGCTTTCTTT
TRBD2	TRBV28	.	TRBJ2-5	CASSPRTSGYQETQYF	TGTGCCAGCAGTCCCCGGACTAGCGGGTATCAAGAGACCCAGTACTTC
TRBD1	TRBV10-2	.	TRBJ1-4	CASSARGTGDEKLFF	TGCGCCAGCAGTGCCCGAGGGACAGGGGATGAAAAACTGTTTTTT
.	TRBV19	once	TRBJ1-5	CASYGGDRQPQHF	TGTGCCAGTTACGGCGGGGATCGGCAGCCCCAGCATTTT